The 32 T cell receptor beta chains presented below share a single source sample, sequenced in a study of coeliac disease. Study observations and caveats: Lower clonality than controls marked TRB and TRG repertoires from active celiac intraepithelial and lamina propria samples.

No antigen has been identified for these receptors. The protocol was immunoSEQ multiplex PCR, while the TCRdb copy is restricted to in-frame clones and leaves out a portion. Among 4,200 or so clones listed, about 61% were seen once. Sequencing was carried out using intraepithelial lymphocytes from the gut. The receptors here all came from a man between 65 and 79 years old with active celiac disease.

The CDR3, as DNA: TGTGCCAGCTCACCCACCGGGACAGAGTTTGGCTATGGCTACACCTTC. Translated: CASSPTGTEFGYGYTF. V usage is TRBV18 and J usage is TRBJ1-2, with 7 bases identical to TRBD1. Germline CDR1 is KGHSH and CDR2 is LQKENI. The J segment lost 4 bases and the V segment lost 3 bases, leaving 11 bases of the junction unmatched. The CDR3 sequence is 16 residues long.

This clone occurred a few times. This chain uses TRBV27 with TRBJ1-1; TRBD1 matches 7 bases. CDR3 size: 13 residues. J lost 7 bases, V lost 5 bases, and 7 bases had no gene match. Germline V gene data show CDR1 as MNHEY and CDR2 as SMNVEV (reference sequence). CDR3 nucleotide sequence: TGTGCCAGCAGTCCGGGGACAGCCATTGAAGCTTTCTTT. Translated: CASSPGTAIEAFF.

This clone was observed a handful of times. This sequence joins TRBV4-3 and TRBJ2-3, with D possibly matching TRBD2 (7 bases). This CDR3 is built from 17 residues. V lost 0 bases, J lost 9 bases, and 22 bases lay in between. Per germline, CDR1 LGHNA and CDR2 YSLEER. The CDR3 sequence: CASSQDRAGGLQSTQYF. In DNA, the CDR3 is TGCGCCAGCAGCCAAGATCGGGCCGGGGGGCTTCAGTCAACGCAGTATTTT.

The rearrangement links TRBV15 to TRBJ1-4, with 8 bases lining up with TRBD1. After removal of 0 bases from V and 6 bases from J, the junction contained 3 bases not matched to a gene. The germline gives CDR1 LNHNV, CDR2 YYDKDF (reference sequence). The CDR3 is 15 amino acids. CDR3 protein: CATSRERTGYEKLFF. The CDR3 nucleotides are TGTGCCACCAGCAGAGAGAGGACAGGGTATGAAAAACTGTTTTTT.

V usage is TRBV5-1 and J usage is TRBJ2-1; 11 bases are a match to TRBD1. With V trimmed by 4 bases and J by 6 bases, 3 bases remained unmatched. The CDR3 is 14 amino acids. Germline CDR1 is SGHRS and CDR2 is YFSETQ. The CDR3 loop is CASSQGTGGNEQFF. CDR3 DNA: TGCGCCAGCAGCCAAGGGACAGGGGGCAATGAGCAGTTCTTC.

This chain uses TRBV30 with TRBJ2-5; D gene ambiguous. This CDR3 is built from 10 residues. V was cut by 6 bases and J by 4 bases, with 6 bases left in between. CDR1 and CDR2 from the germline V gene are GTSNPN and SVGIG (reference sequence). CDR3 loop: CACYRETQYF. CDR3 nucleotide sequence: TGTGCCTGCTACCGAGAGACCCAGTACTTC. Full variable domain (rest looked up from reference TRBV30 and TRBJ2-5): SQTIHQWPATLVQPVGSPLSLECTVEGTSNPNLYWYRQAAGRGLQLLFYSVGIGQISSEVPQNLSASRPQDRQFILSSKKLLLSDSGFYLCACYRETQYFGPGTRLLVL.

The chain joins TRBV6-5 to TRBJ2-7, with 8 bases lining up with TRBD1. The CDR3 consists of 12 residues. Germline CDR1 is MNHEY and CDR2 is SVGAGI. Trimming took 9 bases from V and 2 from J; bases not matched to a gene: 3. Written as DNA, the CDR3 is TGTGCCAGTGCGACAGGGGCCTACGAGCAGTACTTC. This translates into CASATGAYEQYF.

The rearrangement joins TRBV6-6 to TRBJ2-7; no clear D gene. The germline CDR1 and CDR2 sequences are MNHNY and SVGAGI (reference sequence). This CDR3 is built from 11 residues. V dropped 5 bases and J dropped 4 bases, with 6 bases sitting between them. As DNA, the CDR3 is TGTGCCAGCAGTCCACAATACGAGCAGTACTTC. It specifies CASSPQYEQYF.

The chain combines TRBV20-1 with TRBJ1-2; no clear D. The CDR3 runs to 11 residues. Germline CDR1 is DFQATT and CDR2 is SNEGSKA (reference sequence). V lost 4 bases and J lost 5, with 8 bases in between. In DNA form, the CDR3 reads TGCAGTGCTAACAGAGATTATGGCTACACCTTC. Encoded protein: CSANRDYGYTF.

The chain carries TRBV7-2 and TRBJ2-3; D gene uncertain. CDR1 is SGHTA and CDR2 is FQGNSA in the germline V gene. There are 12 residues in the CDR3. V dropped 5 bases and J dropped 2 bases, with 5 bases sitting between them. This CDR3 is CASSPYTDTQYF. The CDR3 DNA reads as TGTGCCAGCAGCCCCTACACAGATACGCAGTATTTT.

The chain links TRBV6-1 to TRBJ2-3, with 12 bases aligning to TRBD2. With V trimmed by 7 bases and J by 0 bases, 2 bases remained unmatched. Germline CDR1 reads MNHNS; CDR2 reads SASEGT. The CDR3 contains 15 residues. The CDR3 sequence is CASNGLAGSTDTQYF. For the CDR3, the DNA is TGTGCCAGCAACGGACTAGCGGGGAGCACAGATACGCAGTATTTT.

The genes are TRBV7-3 and TRBJ1-1; no clear D. Germline V gene data show CDR1 as SGHTA and CDR2 as FQGTGA. The ends were cut back, 2 bases at V and 11 bases at J, with 9 bases in the middle. The CDR3 totals 11 residues. The CDR3 DNA reads as TGTGCCAGCAGCTTACCTTCGGGTGCTTTCTTT. Amino acids: CASSLPSGAFF.

This clone was counted only a few times. CDR3 protein: CASTGLNTIYF. The CDR3, as DNA: TGTGCCAGTACAGGGCTTAACACCATATATTTT. The rearrangement links TRBV19 to TRBJ1-3; D possibly corresponds to TRBD1 (5 bases). V gave up 7 bases and J gave up 7 bases, with 8 bases separating them. The CDR3 loop spans 11 amino acids. In germline, CDR1 is LNHDA, CDR2 SQIVND (reference sequence).

This clone has a handful of counts. The chain links TRBV10-2 to TRBJ2-7; no clear D gene. This CDR3 is 12 amino acids long. The V gene lost 4 bases and the J gene lost 4 bases, with 8 bases spanning the gap. The germline V gene encodes CDR1 WSHSY and CDR2 SAAADI. CDR3 bases: TGCGCCAGCAGTGCTATCTGGTACGAGCAGTACTTC. It codes for CASSAIWYEQYF.

About this clone itself: Additional DNA sequences in this sample encode the identical CDR3. J is TRBJ1-6 and V is TRBV29-1; 10 bases are shared with TRBD1. In germline, CDR1 is SQVTM, CDR2 ANQGSEA. CDR3 length: 14 amino acids. Trimming took 6 bases from V and 7 from J; bases not matched to a gene: 6. The CDR3 nucleotides are TGCAGCGTGAAGACAGGGGGCGGCAATTCACCCCTCCACTTT. Encoded protein: CSVKTGGGNSPLHF.

The chain is built from TRBV7-3 and TRBJ2-1; 10 positions agree with TRBD1. The junction had 12 bases not matched to a gene; V was cut back by 5 bases and J by 5 bases. The germline CDR1 and CDR2 sequences are SGHTA and FQGTGA. This CDR3 region has 17 residues. The CDR3 sequence is CASSRSSGTGVDNEQFF. CDR3 bases: TGTGCCAGCAGCCGCTCCTCCGGGACAGGGGTGGACAATGAGCAGTTCTTC.

The chain is built from TRBV18 and TRBJ2-7; 8 bases line up with TRBD2. Germline values: CDR1 KGHSH, CDR2 LQKENI. This CDR3 spans 14 amino acids. Trimming took 3 bases from V and 5 from J; bases not matched to a gene: 6. DNA for the CDR3: TGTGCCAGCTCACCTATCCGGGAGGGGGACGAGCAGTACTTC. Translated: CASSPIREGDEQYF.

The chain is built from TRBV30 and TRBJ1-2; 7 bases match TRBD1. CDR1 is GTSNPN and CDR2 is SVGIG in the germline V gene (reference sequence). The CDR3 has 17 residues. After removal of 2 bases from V and 0 bases from J, the junction contained 12 bases not matched to a gene. This CDR3 is CAWSPIQGPGPNYGYTF. For the CDR3, the DNA is TGTGCCTGGAGTCCTATACAGGGGCCCGGCCCTAACTATGGCTACACCTTC. Supplemented by reference TRBV30 and TRBJ1-2, the full variable domain reads SQTIHQWPATLVQPVGSPLSLECTVEGTSNPNLYWYRQAAGRGLQLLFYSVGIGQISSEVPQNLSASRPQDRQFILSSKKLLLSDSGFYLCAWSPIQGPGPNYGYTFGSGTRLTVV.

The rearrangement links TRBV21-1 to TRBJ1-5. TRBV21-1 is deemed a pseudogene. This CDR3 has 18 amino acids. Here the CDR3 reads CASSDSCIAAHINQPQHF. Here the CDR3 DNA reads TGTGCCAGCAGCGATAGTTGTATAGCAGCCCATATCAATCAGCCCCAGCATTTT.

J is TRBJ1-2 and V is TRBV30, with D possibly matching TRBD1 (5 bases). CDR1 and CDR2 from the germline V gene are GTSNPN and SVGIG (reference sequence). The CDR3 contains 14 residues. The V gene lost 4 bases and the J gene lost 4 bases, with 16 bases spanning the gap. CDR3 sequence reads: CAWKGQVEPYGYTF. CDR3 nucleotide sequence: TGTGCCTGGAAGGGGCAGGTGGAACCCTATGGCTACACCTTC.

Here the CDR3 reads CASSVGGRAYNEQFF. As DNA, the CDR3 is TGTGCCAGCAGCGTAGGCGGGAGGGCCTACAATGAGCAGTTCTTC. V is TRBV9 and J is TRBJ2-1; 9 nucleotides line up with TRBD2. CDR3 size: 15 residues. The ends lost 0 bases at V and 2 bases at J; junction bases unmatched: 0. CDR1 and CDR2 (germline): SGDLS, YYNGEE.

This clone was seen just once. V usage is TRBV11-2 and J usage is TRBJ2-2, with a possible D match to TRBD1 (6 bases). The CDR3 has 14 residues. CDR1 and CDR2 from the germline V gene are SGHAT and FQNNGV. The V end lost 6 bases, the J end lost 6 bases, and 14 bases lay between the germline ends. The CDR3 bases are TGTGCCAGCAGTACCCCCGAGGGGGCCGGGGAGCTGTTTTTT. The encoded protein is CASSTPEGAGELFF.

A remark on this clone: Mismatch with germline at one junction end may stem from a read error. The V call is TRBV30, the J call TRBJ1-5; D is possibly TRBD1 (5 bases). The CDR3 has 11 amino acids. Germline V gene lookup returns CDR1 GTSNPN and CDR2 SVGIG (reference sequence). The CDR3 region has the DNA TGTGCCTGGAGGCCCCCTGGCGCGGGGGATTTT. The encoded protein is CAWRPPGAGDF. Together with reference TRBV30 and TRBJ1-5, the CDR3 gives the full variable domain: SQTIHQWPATLVQPVGSPLSLECTVEGTSNPNLYWYRQAAGRGLQLLFYSVGIGQISSEVPQNLSASRPQDRQFILSSKKLLLSDSGFYLCAWRPPGAGDFGDGTRLSIL.

This clone has a handful of counts. The rearrangement links TRBV18 to TRBJ1-1; no reliable D call. The V gene lost 2 bases and the J gene lost 4 bases, with 17 bases spanning the gap. Germline CDR1 KGHSH, CDR2 LQKENI. This CDR3 region has 16 residues. The CDR3 sequence is CASSPTGAPGSTEAFF. The CDR3 bases are TGTGCCAGCTCACCAACGGGAGCCCCGGGGAGCACTGAAGCTTTCTTT.

This clone was counted a few times. The chain employs TRBV19 and TRBJ1-1, with 7 bases identical to TRBD1. The CDR3 runs to 15 residues. The ends lost 7 bases at V and 3 bases at J; junction bases unmatched: 11. Per germline, CDR1 LNHDA and CDR2 SQIVND (reference sequence). DNA for the CDR3: TGTGCCAGTACCTCCTATCAGGGGGACGACACTGAAGCTTTCTTT. Its translation: CASTSYQGDDTEAFF.

This clone was seen only a few times. V usage is TRBV10-2 and J usage is TRBJ2-7; D is perhaps TRBD1 (6 bases). Germline CDR1 reads WSHSY; CDR2 reads SAAADI. Trimming cost V 7 bases and J 4 bases, with 20 bases left between them. This CDR3 has 15 residues. CDR3 bases: TGCGCCAGCAAGGGTCCAGGGGAAGTTTTTTACGAGCAGTACTTC. Its translation: CASKGPGEVFYEQYF.

The V gene is TRBV7-9, the J gene TRBJ2-7; 9 nucleotides line up with TRBD2. CDR1 is SEHNR, CDR2 FQNEAQ, per germline (reference sequence). The CDR3 consists of 15 residues. Trimming at V came to 2 bases and at J to 3 bases, leaving 5 bases not matched to a gene. CDR3 in amino acids: CASSLTLAGNYEQYF. The CDR3, as DNA: TGTGCCAGCAGCTTAACCCTAGCGGGGAACTACGAGCAGTACTTC. Supplemented by reference TRBV7-9 and TRBJ2-7, the full variable domain reads DTGVSQNPRHKITKRGQNVTFRCDPISEHNRLYWYRQTLGQGPEFLTYFQNEAQLEKSRLLSDRFSAERPKGSFSTLEIQRTEQGDSAMYLCASSLTLAGNYEQYFGPGTRLTVT.

With respect to this clone: A clone one base away is much larger, so this may be a read error. V and J are TRBV27 and TRBJ2-7; 10 positions agree with TRBD2. The junction had 10 bases not matched to a gene; V was cut back by 6 bases and J by 5 bases. Germline values: CDR1 MNHEY, CDR2 SMNVEV (reference sequence). There are 15 residues in the CDR3. The CDR3 bases are TGTGCCAGCAGAGGACCTAGCGGGAGTCTCCACGAGCAGTACTTC. Translating it yields CASRGPSGSLHEQYF.

This clone appeared a few times. The chain employs TRBV9 and TRBJ2-7; the D gene is possibly TRBD1 (6 bases). V gave up 2 bases and J gave up 4 bases, with 13 bases separating them. The CDR3 length is 14 residues. CDR1 is SGDLS, CDR2 YYNGEE, per germline. Here the CDR3 DNA reads TGTGCCAGCAGCGTTAGTGCCCAGGGGTACGAGCAGTACTTC. Encoded protein: CASSVSAQGYEQYF. Based on the CDR3 plus reference TRBV9 and TRBJ2-7, the full variable domain is DSGVTQTPKHLITATGQRVTLRCSPRSGDLSVYWYQQSLDQGLQFLIQYYNGEERAKGNILERFSAQQFPDLHSELNLSSLELGDSALYFCASSVSAQGYEQYFGPGTRLTVT.

The chain is built from TRBV6-1 and TRBJ2-3; TRBD1 aligns across 9 bases. V gave up 8 bases and J gave up 4 bases; unmatched junction bases: 7. Germline assignment: CDR1 MNHNS and CDR2 SASEGT. The CDR3 covers 14 residues. CDR3 sequence (DNA): TGTGCCAGCCAGTGGGGACAGGGCCCAGATACGCAGTATTTT. Amino acid sequence: CASQWGQGPDTQYF.

This chain joins TRBV28 and TRBJ1-1; 8 positions agree with TRBD1. This CDR3 contains 15 residues. Germline V gene lookup returns CDR1 MDHEN and CDR2 SYDVKM. V lost 5 bases and J lost 4; bases outside the gene matches: 9. CDR3 coding DNA: TGTGCCAGCAGTCCCCAACAGGGGGTTTTCACTGAAGCTTTCTTT. Amino acids: CASSPQQGVFTEAFF.

This chain joins TRBV4-1 and TRBJ2-7; 9 bases are shared with TRBD2. This CDR3 comprises 15 residues. Germline V CDR1 and CDR2: MGHRA, YSYEKL. V lost 3 bases, J lost 2 bases, and 5 bases stayed unmatched. This CDR3 is CASSQASGTTYEQYF. The CDR3 coding sequence is TGCGCCAGCAGCCAGGCTAGCGGGACGACCTACGAGCAGTACTTC.